This TCR beta chain was obtained from a study of PD-1 blockade in mismatch repair-deficient tumors. Background on the study: Patients had approximately 12 mismatch repair-deficient cancer types, all previously treated and progressing.

Data came from immunoSEQ multiplex PCR; TCRdb stores just in-frame clones and leaves some out. The sample has 95,000 to 150,000 clones, 85% to 90% seen once. The CDR3 extends over 15 amino acids. Trimming cost V 3 bases and J 7 bases; bases outside gene matches: 10. Germline assignment: CDR1 MNHEY and CDR2 SMNVEV (reference sequence). TCR sequencing covered a few patients who responded to pembrolizumab. A remark on this clone: Its target is not known.

General study results and limits: Rapid post-treatment expansion, then contraction, generally preceding radiologic response, marked tumor-resident clones.

The TCR comes from an adult with mismatch repair-deficient cancer. V and J are TRBV27 and TRBJ2-7; 9 bases agree with TRBD2. The material sequenced was peripheral blood, taken 44 weeks after starting pembrolizumab. CDR3 sequence: CASSFGGRAYLEQYF. CDR3 sequence (DNA): TGTGCCAGCAGTTTCGGCGGGAGGGCCTACTTAGAGCAGTACTTC.